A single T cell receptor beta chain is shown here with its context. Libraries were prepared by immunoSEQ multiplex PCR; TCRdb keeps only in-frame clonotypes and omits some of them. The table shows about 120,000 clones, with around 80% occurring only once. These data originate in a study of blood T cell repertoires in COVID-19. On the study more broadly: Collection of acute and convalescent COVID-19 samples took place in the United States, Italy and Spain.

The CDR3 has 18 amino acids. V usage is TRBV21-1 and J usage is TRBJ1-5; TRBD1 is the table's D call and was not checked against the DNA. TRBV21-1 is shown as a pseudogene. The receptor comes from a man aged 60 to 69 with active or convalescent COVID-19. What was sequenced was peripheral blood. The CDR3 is CASSKIGDRIVGNQPQHF. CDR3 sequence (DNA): TGTGCCAGCAGCAAAATCGGCGACAGGATAGTGGGCAATCAGCCCCAGCATTTT.